This TCR beta chain was identified during a study of shared clonotypes between healthy human individuals. The germline V and J ends were trimmed by 6 bases and 5 bases, with 13 bases remaining between them. This CDR3 region has 13 residues. Germline CDR1 and CDR2: LGHNT and FRNRAP. Several immunoSEQ plates received, in even portions, the genomic DNA of each subset. PCR replicates performed on unsorted PBMC used around 0.3 ug DNA, approximately 33,000 T cell genomes. This table comes from immunoSEQ multiplex PCR, and its TCRdb copy is limited to in-frame clones, with some not included. The table lists about 600,000 clones, roughly 79% of them singletons. This clone showed up just a few times. Healthy HIV-negative adults without recent acute infections or vaccinations served as donors.

The chain employs TRBV12-5 and TRBJ2-5; TRBD1 or TRBD2 may be the D gene (5 bases each). The sequence came from a woman in her thirties or forties in good health. Some clones in this sample may be carry-over from other donors' samples. The sequenced sample was PBMCs. The CDR3 is CASGPGPGETQYF. The CDR3 nucleotides are TGTGCTAGTGGGCCGGGACCCGGTGAGACCCAGTACTTC. Variable domain in full (rest from reference TRBV12-5 and TRBJ2-5): DARVTQTPRHKVTEMGQEVTMRCQPILGHNTVFWYRQTMMQGLELLAYFRNRAPLDDSGMPKDRFSAEMPDATLATLKIQPSEPRDSAVYFCASGPGPGETQYFGPGTRLLVL.